Below are 3 T cell receptor beta chains sequenced from a single sample in a study of CDR3 diversity in severe acne. From the PCR reads, TCRdb called clonotypes with MiXCR, one entry per CDR3 protein. The data show about 90,000 distinct CDR3 sequences, approximately 54% seen once. The sample taken for sequencing was blood. All receptors derive from a male donor with severe acne vulgaris.

The rearrangement links TRBV20-1 to TRBJ2-1, with 9 bases matching TRBD2. The CDR3 runs to 14 residues. Germline values: CDR1 DFQATT, CDR2 SNEGSKA (reference sequence). V dropped 6 bases and J dropped 5; count of bases not matched to a gene: 8. The CDR3 sequence is CSAGLAGDHNEQFF. CDR3 sequence (DNA): TGCAGTGCGGGATTAGCGGGAGATCACAATGAGCAGTTCTTC.

The V and J genes are TRBV15 and TRBJ2-7; 8 nucleotides line up with TRBD1. The CDR3 runs 16 residues. Germline CDR1 LNHNV, CDR2 YYDKDF (reference sequence). The V gene end was trimmed by 3 bases and the J gene end by 9 bases; junction bases not matched to a gene: 16. The CDR3 sequence: CATSRQPGTGGTGQYF. CDR3 coding DNA: TGTGCCACCAGCAGGCAACCCGGGACAGGCGGAACCGGGCAGTACTTC.

The chain employs TRBV20-1 and TRBJ2-3, with 13 nucleotides matching TRBD2. Trimming removed 8 bases from V and 1 base from J; junction bases left unmatched: 6. Looked up from germline, CDR1 is DFQATT and CDR2 is SNEGSKA (reference sequence). CDR3 length: 15 amino acids. The CDR3 loop is CSPETSGRRTDTQYF. The CDR3 nucleotides read TGCAGTCCGGAGACTAGCGGGAGGCGCACAGATACGCAGTATTTT.